These 13 T cell receptor beta chains were all obtained from the same sample, sequenced in a study of blood T cell repertoires in COVID-19. Measured with immunoSEQ multiplex PCR; TCRdb has only the in-frame clones, and not every one. The sample consists of hundreds of thousands of clones, roughly 86% of them appearing once. The material sequenced was PBMCs or T cells enriched from blood (not recorded which). These receptors all stem from a woman in her thirties or forties with acute COVID-19.

The chain uses TRBV5-1 and TRBJ2-1, with 12 bases lining up with TRBD2. This CDR3 is built from 15 residues. The V gene end was trimmed by 0 bases and the J gene end by 6 bases; junction bases not matched to a gene: 1. Germline lookup yields CDR1 SGHRS and CDR2 YFSETQ. In nucleotides, the CDR3 is TGCGCCAGCAGCTTGGGACTAGCGGGAGCCAATGAGCAGTTCTTC. This codes for CASSLGLAGANEQFF.

The chain joins TRBV11-2 to TRBJ1-5, with D possibly matching TRBD1 (6 bases). V lost 1 base, J lost 6 bases, and 13 bases lay in between. Germline values: CDR1 SGHAT, CDR2 FQNNGV. The CDR3 length is 15 residues. CDR3 residues: CASSLVWGPGQPQHF. In DNA, the CDR3 is TGTGCCAGCAGCTTAGTGTGGGGGCCCGGTCAGCCCCAGCATTTT.

The chain recombines TRBV5-1 with TRBJ2-1, with TRBD2 matching 12 bases. The CDR3 runs to 16 residues. V trimming: 4 bases; J trimming: 4 bases; junction bases outside the gene matches: 6. From germline, CDR1 is SGHRS and CDR2 YFSETQ. CDR3 coding DNA: TGCGCCAGCAGCCCTGGACTAGCGGGAATTTACAATGAGCAGTTCTTC. The encoded protein is CASSPGLAGIYNEQFF. Complete variable domain (other parts from reference TRBV5-1 and TRBJ2-1): KAGVTQTPRYLIKTRGQQVTLSCSPISGHRSVSWYQQTPGQGLQFLFEYFSETQRNKGNFPGRFSGRQFSNSRSEMNVSTLELGDSALYLCASSPGLAGIYNEQFFGPGTRLTVL.

The CDR3 nucleotides read TGTGCCAGCAGCTTATGGAGTGAGGGCCTGGAGACCCAGTACTTC. Its protein is CASSLWSEGLETQYF. V is TRBV7-9 and J is TRBJ2-5, with D possibly TRBD2 on 5 matching bases. The V gene's germline CDR1 is SEHNR and CDR2 FQNEAQ (reference sequence). The length of the CDR3 is 15 residues. The V end lost 2 bases, the J end lost 5 bases, and 15 bases lay between the germline ends.

This chain uses TRBV19 with TRBJ2-1; D gene unclear. V lost 3 bases to trimming and J lost 0 bases, with 12 bases between them. This CDR3 spans 16 amino acids. Per the germline V gene, CDR1 is LNHDA and CDR2 is SQIVND (reference sequence). CDR3 bases: TGTGCCAGTAGTATCGAGGCCAGTAGCTCCTACAATGAGCAGTTCTTC. Translated: CASSIEASSSYNEQFF.

The J gene is TRBJ2-3, the V gene TRBV15; tentative D call: TRBD1 (5 bases). Germline V gene data show CDR1 as LNHNV and CDR2 as YYDKDF (reference sequence). The CDR3 has 12 residues. V was trimmed by 9 bases and J by 0 bases, leaving 7 bases between them. CDR3 nucleotide sequence: TGTGCCACAGCAGGGAGCACAGATACGCAGTATTTT. The encoded protein is CATAGSTDTQYF.

CDR3 sequence: CASSSSPVSGNTIYF. In DNA form, the CDR3 reads TGCGCCAGCAGCTCATCACCGGTCTCTGGAAACACCATATATTTT. The rearrangement joins TRBV5-1 to TRBJ1-3; D unresolved. Per germline, CDR1 SGHRS and CDR2 YFSETQ. Trimming removed 3 bases from V and 0 bases from J, with 10 bases in between. The CDR3 runs 15 residues.

The J gene is TRBJ1-1, the V gene TRBV29-1; D is ambiguous. Trimming removed 7 bases at V and 4 bases at J, with 10 bases between. Germline V gene sequence: CDR1 SQVTM, CDR2 ANQGSEA. This CDR3 has 11 residues. Written as DNA, the CDR3 is TGCAGCGGGGGAGGAGGCACTGAAGCTTTCTTT. Translating gives CSGGGGTEAFF.

This clone came up once. The chain is built from TRBV5-5 and TRBJ2-7, with 7 bases lining up with TRBD1. V shed 4 bases and J 0 bases; nucleotides not matched to a gene: 13. The CDR3 contains 17 residues. Germline V gene data show CDR1 as SGHKS and CDR2 as YYEKEE (reference sequence). CDR3 nucleotide sequence: TGTGCCAGCAGCCCGCCCCCGGGGACAGTTTACTCCTACGAGCAGTACTTC. This codes for CASSPPPGTVYSYEQYF. Filled out from reference TRBV5-5 and TRBJ2-7, the complete variable domain reads DAGVTQSPTHLIKTRGQQVTLRCSPISGHKSVSWYQQVLGQGPQFIFQYYEKEERGRGNFPDRFSARQFPNYSSELNVNALLLGDSALYLCASSPPPGTVYSYEQYFGPGTRLTVT.

Here the CDR3 DNA reads TGTGCCAGCAGTTACAGGAGGGACAGGGGGACAGATACGCAGTATTTT. Translated, it gives CASSYRRDRGTDTQYF. The rearrangement joins TRBV6-5 to TRBJ2-3; 11 nucleotides align to TRBD1. Losses at the gene ends were 2 bases for V and 3 bases for J; bases not matched to a gene: 4. The CDR3 covers 16 residues. The germline gives CDR1 MNHEY, CDR2 SVGAGI.

The chain joins TRBV25-1 to TRBJ2-5, with TRBD2 as a possible D gene (7 bases). V shed 3 bases and J shed 1 base, with 12 bases lying between them. This CDR3 region has 15 residues. CDR1 and CDR2 from the germline V gene are MGHDK and SYGVNS. The CDR3 is CASSDAGGPQETQYF. DNA for the CDR3: TGTGCCAGCAGTGACGCCGGGGGGCCCCAAGAGACCCAGTACTTC.

The chain uses TRBV21-1 and TRBJ2-4; the D segment call TRBD1 is taken from the table without a DNA check. TRBV21-1 is a documented pseudogene. The CDR3 sequence is 15 residues long. The CDR3 DNA is TGTGCCAGCTTTAGAGGGGACAGTACCAAAAACATTCAGTACTTC. This translates into CASFRGDSTKNIQYF.

J is TRBJ2-7 and V is TRBV10-3, with D unresolved. This CDR3 comprises 15 residues. Trimming shortened V by 2 bases and J by 0 bases, and 11 bases separated the two germline ends. Germline V gene data show CDR1 as ENHRY and CDR2 as SYGVKD. The DNA of the CDR3 is TGTGCCATCAGTGAGACCACGGTCGACTCCTACGAGCAGTACTTC. Protein product: CAISETTVDSYEQYF.